This T cell receptor (beta chain) comes out of a study of beta chain features in type 1 diabetes. Details on this clone: Its antigen remains unknown.

Per germline, CDR1 SGHNT and CDR2 YYREEE (reference sequence). CDR3 size: 15 residues. J was trimmed by 4 bases and V by 4 bases; bases with no gene match: 8. General observations from the study: TCRB CDR3s were moderately but significantly shorter in Type 1 diabetes patients in all four CD4+ subsets. Reduced insertions and increased deletions marked VDJ junctions in type 1 diabetes patients.

Isolated RNA was reverse transcribed in full, so expressed TCRB transcripts were sequenced. Only in-frame clones appear in the TCRdb table, and some are missing; sequencing was by immunoSEQ multiplex PCR. The sample comprises 140,000 or so clones, roughly 10% of which are singletons, and approximately 1.3% rests with the top ten. Sequencing was carried out using naive CD4+ T cells from blood. The sequence derives from a man aged 18-30 years in good health. The rearrangement joins TRBV5-4 to TRBJ2-7; 10 bases are a match to TRBD1. The CDR3 loop is CASSLRDRGKYEQYF. The CDR3 nucleotides are TGTGCCAGCAGCCTCCGGGACAGGGGAAAATACGAGCAGTACTTC.